The 13 T cell receptor beta chains reported below all come from one sample, sequenced in a study of blood T cell repertoires in COVID-19. Repertoires were generated with immunoSEQ multiplex PCR, while TCRdb's copy carries only in-frame clones and drops some. The table shows about 240,000 clones, with roughly 80% occurring only once. The sample taken for sequencing was peripheral blood. The receptors were sampled from a woman of 80 years or more with acute or convalescent COVID-19.

V and J are TRBV7-9 and TRBJ2-5; tentatively, D is TRBD1 (6 bases). Trimming removed 2 bases from V and 5 bases from J, with 12 bases in between. In germline, CDR1 is SEHNR, CDR2 FQNEAQ (reference sequence). This CDR3 has 14 residues. This chain's CDR3 is CASSLRQERETQYF. CDR3 DNA: TGTGCCAGCAGCTTAAGACAGGAGCGGGAGACCCAGTACTTC. The full variable domain, its missing parts supplied by reference TRBV7-9 and TRBJ2-5, is DTGVSQNPRHKITKRGQNVTFRCDPISEHNRLYWYRQTLGQGPEFLTYFQNEAQLEKSRLLSDRFSAERPKGSFSTLEIQRTEQGDSAMYLCASSLRQERETQYFGPGTRLLVL.

The V gene is TRBV18, the J gene TRBJ2-3; TRBD1 is a possible D gene (5 bases). CDR3 size: 13 residues. V lost 2 bases and J 14 bases, leaving 17 bases between the germline ends. Per germline, CDR1 KGHSH and CDR2 LQKENI. DNA for the CDR3: TGTGCCAGCTCACCAAATGGGGCCAGGGTCGGGTATTTT. This sequence encodes CASSPNGARVGYF.

The chain uses TRBV11-2 and TRBJ2-1; no reliable D call. Trimming took off 2 bases at V and 5 bases at J, with 13 bases between the two ends. Germline values: CDR1 SGHAT, CDR2 FQNNGV. The CDR3 covers 15 residues. In DNA, the CDR3 is TGTGCCAGCAGCTTATTTTCGGGTGAACACAATGAGCAGTTCTTC. Protein product: CASSLFSGEHNEQFF.

This clone was detected only once. This specimen includes other DNA sequences encoding the same CDR3. The rearrangement joins TRBV2 to TRBJ1-2; maybe TRBD1 (5 bases). Germline V gives CDR1 SNHLY, CDR2 FYNNEI. Trimming removed 0 bases from V and 8 bases from J, with 10 bases in between. The CDR3 length is 13 residues. The CDR3 DNA sequence: TGTGCCAGCAGTGAAGCCCAGGGAGGAGGCTACACCTTC. It yields the protein CASSEAQGGGYTF.

This sequence joins TRBV27 and TRBJ1-2; TRBD1 matches at 7 bases. Germline V gives CDR1 MNHEY, CDR2 SMNVEV (reference sequence). The CDR3 has 13 amino acids. V lost 5 bases to trimming and J lost 7 bases; unmatched junction nucleotides: 7. The CDR3 DNA sequence: TGTGCCAGCAGTCCCACAGGGGTGGGTGGCTACACCTTC. Amino acid sequence: CASSPTGVGGYTF.

The genes are TRBV5-1 and TRBJ2-3; tentative D call: TRBD2 (7 bases). The V end lost 3 bases, the J end lost 6 bases, and 20 bases lay between the germline ends. CDR1 is SGHRS and CDR2 is YFSETQ in the germline V gene. CDR3 size: 16 residues. The CDR3 coding sequence is TGCGCCAGCAGCTCCCACCTAGCGGAGAGGGGGGATACGCAGTATTTT. Its translation is CASSSHLAERGDTQYF.

The rearrangement links TRBV19 to TRBJ1-2, with D perhaps TRBD1 (5 bases). There are 12 residues in the CDR3. V was cut by 9 bases and J by 8 bases, with 16 bases left in between. Germline-derived CDR1 and CDR2 are LNHDA and SQIVND (reference sequence). The CDR3 sequence: CASQGEVKGYTF. The CDR3 DNA reads TGTGCCAGCCAAGGGGAAGTTAAGGGCTACACCTTC.

The chain links TRBV5-1 to TRBJ1-2, with TRBD1 identical over 8 bases. The J segment lost 9 bases and the V segment lost 5 bases, leaving 9 bases of the junction unmatched. The germline gives CDR1 SGHRS, CDR2 YFSETQ. The CDR3 extends over 13 amino acids. CDR3 in amino acids: CASSPRTGLSYTF. CDR3 sequence (DNA): TGCGCCAGCAGTCCCAGGACAGGGCTGAGCTACACCTTC.

The V gene is TRBV18, the J gene TRBJ2-3; D may be TRBD1 (8 bases). Germline loops: CDR1 KGHSH, CDR2 LQKENI. The CDR3 covers 15 residues. Trimming shortened V by 1 base and J by 3 bases, and 11 bases separated the two germline ends. CDR3 nucleotide sequence: TGTGCCAGCTCACCACAACAGGGGGGGACAGATACGCAGTATTTT. It is translated as CASSPQQGGTDTQYF.

The chain employs TRBV25-1 and TRBJ2-7; 7 bases map to TRBD1. There are 12 residues in the CDR3. Germline V gene data show CDR1 as MGHDK and CDR2 as SYGVNS. V was pared by 6 bases and J by 5 bases, with 4 bases of the junction left unmatched. In DNA, the CDR3 is TGTGCCAGCAGCCGACAGGGCCACGAGCAGTACTTC. Protein: CASSRQGHEQYF.

The V call is TRBV27, the J call TRBJ2-2; 8 bases agree with TRBD2. The CDR3 runs to 17 residues. The germline CDR1 and CDR2 sequences are MNHEY and SMNVEV (reference sequence). V was clipped by 1 base and J by 3 bases; unmatched bases: 7. The CDR3 DNA reads TGTGCCAGCAGTTTATTCGGGGTAGCGGGGTACACCGGGGAGCTGTTTTTT. Protein sequence: CASSLFGVAGYTGELFF.

The V call is TRBV2, the J call TRBJ1-6; 9 positions agree with TRBD1. Trimming at V came to 5 bases and at J to 7 bases, leaving 3 bases not matched to a gene. The CDR3 runs 14 residues. Germline V gene data show CDR1 as SNHLY and CDR2 as FYNNEI. This CDR3 is CASSNDRGNSPLHF. CDR3 nucleotides: TGTGCCAGCAGTAACGACAGGGGGAATTCACCCCTCCACTTT.

J is TRBJ1-1 and V is TRBV19; D is undetermined. Germline CDR1 LNHDA, CDR2 SQIVND (reference sequence). The CDR3 is 14 residues long. V was shortened by 4 bases and J by 0 bases, with 9 bases between the two germline ends. CDR3 in amino acids: CASSRLQMNTEAFF. CDR3 in DNA: TGTGCCAGTAGTAGACTACAGATGAACACTGAAGCTTTCTTT.